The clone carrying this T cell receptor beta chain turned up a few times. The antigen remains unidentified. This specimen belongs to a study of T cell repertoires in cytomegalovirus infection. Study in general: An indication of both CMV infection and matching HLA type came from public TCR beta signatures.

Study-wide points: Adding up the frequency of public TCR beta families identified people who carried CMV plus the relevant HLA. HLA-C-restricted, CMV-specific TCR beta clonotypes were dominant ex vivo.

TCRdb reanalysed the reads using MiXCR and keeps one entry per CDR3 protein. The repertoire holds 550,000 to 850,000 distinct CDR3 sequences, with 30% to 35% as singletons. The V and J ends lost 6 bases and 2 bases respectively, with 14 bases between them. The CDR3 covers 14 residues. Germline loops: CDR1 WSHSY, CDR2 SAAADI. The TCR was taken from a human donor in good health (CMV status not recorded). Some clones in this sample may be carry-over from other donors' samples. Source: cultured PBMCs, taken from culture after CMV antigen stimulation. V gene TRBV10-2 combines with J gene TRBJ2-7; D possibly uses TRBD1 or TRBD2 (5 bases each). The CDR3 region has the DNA TGCGCCAGCAGACCTACGGGGACCACCTACGAGCAGTACTTC. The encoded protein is CASRPTGTTYEQYF.